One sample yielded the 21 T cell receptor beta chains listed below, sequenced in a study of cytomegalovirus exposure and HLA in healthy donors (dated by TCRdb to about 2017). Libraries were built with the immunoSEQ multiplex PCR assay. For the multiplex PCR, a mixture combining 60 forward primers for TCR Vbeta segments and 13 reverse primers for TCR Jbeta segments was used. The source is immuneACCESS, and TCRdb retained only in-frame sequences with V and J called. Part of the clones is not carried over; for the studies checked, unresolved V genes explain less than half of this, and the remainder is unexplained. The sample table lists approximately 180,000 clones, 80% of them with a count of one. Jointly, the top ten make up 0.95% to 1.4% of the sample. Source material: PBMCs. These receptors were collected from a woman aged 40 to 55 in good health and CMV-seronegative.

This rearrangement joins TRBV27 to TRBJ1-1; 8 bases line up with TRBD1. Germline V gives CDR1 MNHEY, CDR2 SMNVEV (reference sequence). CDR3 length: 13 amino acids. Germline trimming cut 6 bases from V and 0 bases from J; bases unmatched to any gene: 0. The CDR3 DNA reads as TGTGCCAGCAGGACAGGGGTGAACACTGAAGCTTTCTTT. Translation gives CASRTGVNTEAFF.

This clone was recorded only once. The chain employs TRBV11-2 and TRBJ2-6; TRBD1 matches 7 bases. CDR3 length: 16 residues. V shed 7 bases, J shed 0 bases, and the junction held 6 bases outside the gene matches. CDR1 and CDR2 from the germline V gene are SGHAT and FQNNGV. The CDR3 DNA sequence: TGTGCCAGCACCCTGACAGGGACCTCTGGGGCCAACGTCCTGACTTTC. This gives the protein CASTLTGTSGANVLTF.

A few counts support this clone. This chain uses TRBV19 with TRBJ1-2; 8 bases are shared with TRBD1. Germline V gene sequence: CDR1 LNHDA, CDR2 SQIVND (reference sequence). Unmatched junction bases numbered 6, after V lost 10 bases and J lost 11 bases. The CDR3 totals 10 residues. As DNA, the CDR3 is TGTGCCACTAGGGACAGGTCTTACACCTTC. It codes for CATRDRSYTF.

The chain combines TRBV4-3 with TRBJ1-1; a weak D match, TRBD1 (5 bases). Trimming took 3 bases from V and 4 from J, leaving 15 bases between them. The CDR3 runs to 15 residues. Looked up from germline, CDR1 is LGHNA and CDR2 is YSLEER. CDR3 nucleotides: TGCGCCAGCAGCCAGGAAGCCGTGGGGGGCACTGAAGCTTTCTTT. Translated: CASSQEAVGGTEAFF.

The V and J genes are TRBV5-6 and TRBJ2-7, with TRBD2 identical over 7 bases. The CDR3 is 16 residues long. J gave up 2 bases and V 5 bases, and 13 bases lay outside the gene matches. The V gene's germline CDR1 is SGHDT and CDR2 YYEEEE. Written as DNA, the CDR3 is TGTGCCAGCAGGGGGGACCTAGCGGATAACCCCTACGAGCAGTACTTC. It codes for CASRGDLADNPYEQYF.

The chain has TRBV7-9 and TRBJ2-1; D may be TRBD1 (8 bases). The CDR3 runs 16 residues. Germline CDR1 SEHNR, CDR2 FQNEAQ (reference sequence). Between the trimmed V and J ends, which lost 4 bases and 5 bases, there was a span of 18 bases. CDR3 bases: TGTGCCAGCAGCTACCGGAGACAGGGGACTAACAATGAGCAGTTCTTC. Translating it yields CASSYRRQGTNNEQFF.

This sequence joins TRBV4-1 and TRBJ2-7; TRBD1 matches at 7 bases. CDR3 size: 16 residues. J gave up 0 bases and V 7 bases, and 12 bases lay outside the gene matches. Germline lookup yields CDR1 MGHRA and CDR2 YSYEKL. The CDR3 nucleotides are TGCGCCAGCAACGGCAGGGACAGATCTGGCTCCTACGAGCAGTACTTC. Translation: CASNGRDRSGSYEQYF.

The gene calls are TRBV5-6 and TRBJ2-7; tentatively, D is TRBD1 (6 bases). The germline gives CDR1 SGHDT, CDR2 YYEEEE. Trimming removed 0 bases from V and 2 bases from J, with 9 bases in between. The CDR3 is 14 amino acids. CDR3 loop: CASSLGTATYEQYF. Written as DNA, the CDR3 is TGTGCCAGCAGCTTGGGGACAGCTACCTACGAGCAGTACTTC. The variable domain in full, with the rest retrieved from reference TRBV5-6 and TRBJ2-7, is DAGVTQSPTHLIKTRGQQVTLRCSPKSGHDTVSWYQQALGQGPQFIFQYYEEEERQRGNFPDRFSGHQFPNYSSELNVNALLLGDSALYLCASSLGTATYEQYFGPGTRLTVT.

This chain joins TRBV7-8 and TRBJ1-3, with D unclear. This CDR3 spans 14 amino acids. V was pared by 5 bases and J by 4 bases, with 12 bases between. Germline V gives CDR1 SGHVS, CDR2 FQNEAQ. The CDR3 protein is CASSTSTEGNTIYF. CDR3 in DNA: TGTGCCAGCAGCACATCCACGGAGGGAAACACCATATATTTT. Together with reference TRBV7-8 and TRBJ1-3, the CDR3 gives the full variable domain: GAGVSQSPRYKVAKRGQDVALRCDPISGHVSLFWYQQALGQGPEFLTYFQNEAQLDKSGLPSDRFFAERPEGSVSTLKIQRTQQEDSAVYLCASSTSTEGNTIYFGEGSWLTVV.

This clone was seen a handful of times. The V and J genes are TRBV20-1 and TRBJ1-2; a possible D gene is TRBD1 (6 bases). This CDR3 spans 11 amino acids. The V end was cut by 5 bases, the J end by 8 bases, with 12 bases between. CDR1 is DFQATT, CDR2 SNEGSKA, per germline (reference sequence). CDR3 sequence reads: CSAGTGYGYTF. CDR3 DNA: TGCAGTGCTGGTACAGGGTACGGCTACACCTTC.

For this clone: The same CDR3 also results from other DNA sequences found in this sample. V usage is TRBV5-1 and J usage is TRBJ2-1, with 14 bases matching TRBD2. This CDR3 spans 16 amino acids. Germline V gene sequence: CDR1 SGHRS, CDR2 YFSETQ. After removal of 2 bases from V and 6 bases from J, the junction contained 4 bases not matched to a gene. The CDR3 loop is CASSLPGLAGVNEQFF. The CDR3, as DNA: TGCGCCAGCAGCTTACCGGGACTAGCGGGAGTCAATGAGCAGTTCTTC.

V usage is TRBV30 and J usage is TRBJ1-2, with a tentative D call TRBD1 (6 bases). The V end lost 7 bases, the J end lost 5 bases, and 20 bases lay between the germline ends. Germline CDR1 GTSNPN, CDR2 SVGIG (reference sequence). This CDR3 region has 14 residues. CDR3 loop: CASPLNRDRYGYTF. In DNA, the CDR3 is TGTGCCTCCCCCCTTAACAGGGATCGGTATGGCTACACCTTC.

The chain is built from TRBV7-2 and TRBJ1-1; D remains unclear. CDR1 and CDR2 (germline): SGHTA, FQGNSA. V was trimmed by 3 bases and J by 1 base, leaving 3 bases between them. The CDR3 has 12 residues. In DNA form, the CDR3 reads TGTGCCAGCAGCTTCGGGAACACTGAAGCTTTCTTT. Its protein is CASSFGNTEAFF.

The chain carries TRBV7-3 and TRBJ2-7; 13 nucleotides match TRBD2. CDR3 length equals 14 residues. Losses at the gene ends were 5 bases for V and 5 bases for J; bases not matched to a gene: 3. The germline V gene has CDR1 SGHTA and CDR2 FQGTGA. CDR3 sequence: CASSAGLAGDEQYF. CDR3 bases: TGTGCCAGCAGCGCAGGACTAGCGGGAGACGAGCAGTACTTC.

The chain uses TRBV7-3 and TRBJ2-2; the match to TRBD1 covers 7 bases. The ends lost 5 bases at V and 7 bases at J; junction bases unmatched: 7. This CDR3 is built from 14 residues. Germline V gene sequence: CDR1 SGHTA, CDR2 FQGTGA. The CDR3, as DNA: TGTGCCAGCAGCCAGGACAGGTTTGGCGGGGAGCTGTTTTTT. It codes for CASSQDRFGGELFF.

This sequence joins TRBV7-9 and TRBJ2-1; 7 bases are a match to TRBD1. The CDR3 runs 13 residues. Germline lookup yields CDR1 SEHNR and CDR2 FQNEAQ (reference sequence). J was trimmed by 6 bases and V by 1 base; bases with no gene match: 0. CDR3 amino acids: CASSLGQGNEQFF. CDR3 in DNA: TGTGCCAGCAGCTTAGGACAGGGCAATGAGCAGTTCTTC.

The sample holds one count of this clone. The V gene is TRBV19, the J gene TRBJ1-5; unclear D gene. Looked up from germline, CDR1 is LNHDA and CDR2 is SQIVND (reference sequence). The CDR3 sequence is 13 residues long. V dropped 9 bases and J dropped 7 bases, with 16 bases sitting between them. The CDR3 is CASGFPGEQPQHF. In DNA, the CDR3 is TGTGCCAGCGGATTTCCGGGAGAACAGCCCCAGCATTTT.

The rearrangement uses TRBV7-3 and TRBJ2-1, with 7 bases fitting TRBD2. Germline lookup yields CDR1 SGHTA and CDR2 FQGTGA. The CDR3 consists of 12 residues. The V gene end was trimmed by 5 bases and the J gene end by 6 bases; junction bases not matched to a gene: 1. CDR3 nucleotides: TGTGCCAGCAGCATAGCGGGCAATGAGCAGTTCTTC. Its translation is CASSIAGNEQFF. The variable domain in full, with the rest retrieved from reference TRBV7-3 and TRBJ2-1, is GAGVSQTPSNKVTEKGKYVELRCDPISGHTALYWYRQSLGQGPEFLIYFQGTGAADDSGLPNDRFFAVRPEGSVSTLKIQRTERGDSAVYLCASSIAGNEQFFGPGTRLTVL.

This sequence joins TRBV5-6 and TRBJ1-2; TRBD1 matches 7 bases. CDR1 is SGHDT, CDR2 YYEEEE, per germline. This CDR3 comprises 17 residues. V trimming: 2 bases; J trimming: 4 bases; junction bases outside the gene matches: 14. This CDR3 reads CASSFWKNRGGLYGYTF. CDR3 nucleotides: TGTGCCAGCAGCTTTTGGAAGAACAGGGGAGGACTCTATGGCTACACCTTC.

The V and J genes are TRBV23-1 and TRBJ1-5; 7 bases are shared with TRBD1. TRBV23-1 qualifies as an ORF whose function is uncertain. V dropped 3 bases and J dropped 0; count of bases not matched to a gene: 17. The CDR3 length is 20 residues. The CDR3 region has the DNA TGCGCCAGCAGTCATGAACACCCGGACAGGAGATCCCTTAGCAATCAGCCCCAGCATTTT. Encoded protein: CASSHEHPDRRSLSNQPQHF.

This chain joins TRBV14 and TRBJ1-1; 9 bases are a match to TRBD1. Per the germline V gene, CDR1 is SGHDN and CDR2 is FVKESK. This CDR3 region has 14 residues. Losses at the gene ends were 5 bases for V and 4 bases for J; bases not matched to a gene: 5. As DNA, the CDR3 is TGTGCCAGCAGCGGACAGGGGCTAGGCACTGAAGCTTTCTTT. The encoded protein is CASSGQGLGTEAFF.